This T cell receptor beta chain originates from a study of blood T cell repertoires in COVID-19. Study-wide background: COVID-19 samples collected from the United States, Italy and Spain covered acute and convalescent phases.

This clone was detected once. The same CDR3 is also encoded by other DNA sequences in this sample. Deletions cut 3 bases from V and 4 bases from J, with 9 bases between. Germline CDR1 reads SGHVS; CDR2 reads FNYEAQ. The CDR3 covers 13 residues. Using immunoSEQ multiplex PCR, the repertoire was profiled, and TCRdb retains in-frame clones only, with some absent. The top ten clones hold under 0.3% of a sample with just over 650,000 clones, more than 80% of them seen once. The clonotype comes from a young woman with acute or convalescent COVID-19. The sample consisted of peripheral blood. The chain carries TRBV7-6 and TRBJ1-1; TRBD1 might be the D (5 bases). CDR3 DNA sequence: TGTGCCAGCAGCTTCACCGGGGGCACTGAAGCTTTCTTT. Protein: CASSFTGGTEAFF.